These T cell receptor beta chains were read from a single sample in a study of Ad26.COV2.S vaccination and SARS-CoV-2 variants. The method was immunoSEQ multiplex PCR; TCRdb's version includes in-frame clones alone and lacks a portion of them. This table holds around 340,000 clones, approximately 90% found once. The input for sequencing was peripheral blood, taken in a trial of Ad26.COV2.S vaccine versus placebo. These receptors all come from a person between 18 and 65 years old who received the Ad26.COV2.S COVID-19 vaccine or a placebo. Both conserved end residues are part of each CDR3. The D gene is left open where the match is weak. Clone size is not always given. Where it is, it says once, few, many or a class for expanded clones.

CDR3 protein,CDR3 DNA,clone size,J gene,V gene,CDR3 length,D gene
CASSPMAHGYGYTF,TGTGCCAGCAGCCCCATGGCTCACGGCTATGGCTACACCTTC,.,TRBJ1-2,TRBV7-2,14,.
CASSQGLRRSSYNEQFF,TGTGCCAGCAGCCAAGGCCTGCGTAGGAGCTCCTACAATGAGCAGTTCTTC,.,TRBJ2-1,TRBV4-2,17,.
CASSATGGLTDTQYF,TGTGCCAGCAGCGCCACCGGGGGACTCACAGATACGCAGTATTTT,.,TRBJ2-3,TRBV9,15,.
CASSGGTGMDRELFF,TGCGCCAGCAGTGGGGGGACAGGGATGGACCGGGAGCTGTTTTTT,.,TRBJ2-2,TRBV10-1,15,TRBD1
CASSSSTGTYGYTF,TGCGCCAGCAGCTCCTCGACGGGGACTTATGGCTACACCTTC,.,TRBJ1-2,TRBV5-1,14,.
CASRPGGHTGELFF,TGTGCCAGCAGGCCAGGGGGACACACCGGGGAGCTGTTTTTT,.,TRBJ2-2,TRBV6-5,14,TRBD1
CASSGGRPTDTQYF,TGCGCCAGCAGCGGGGGGCGACCCACAGATACGCAGTATTTT,once,TRBJ2-3,TRBV5-1,14,.
CSGQGLNTEAFF,TGCAGCGGGCAGGGTCTGAACACTGAAGCTTTCTTT,.,TRBJ1-1,TRBV29-1,12,.
CASSSHGRSNSEGSNQPQHF,TGTGCCAGCAGCTCCCACGGCCGCTCGAACAGTGAAGGTAGCAATCAGCCCCAGCATTTT,.,TRBJ1-5,TRBV7-3,20,.
CASSTPDREYGYTF,TGTGCCAGTAGTACCCCGGACAGGGAATACGGCTACACCTTC,.,TRBJ1-2,TRBV19,14,TRBD1
CASSQRETATNEKLFF,TGCGCCAGCAGCCAACGCGAGACCGCAACTAATGAAAAACTGTTTTTT,.,TRBJ1-4,TRBV4-1,16,.
CASEGGAWETQYF,TGTGCCAGCGAAGGAGGGGCCTGGGAGACCCAGTACTTC,.,TRBJ2-5,TRBV28,13,.
CASSSAQGYGYTF,TGTGCCAGCAGCTCAGCTCAGGGGTATGGCTACACCTTC,.,TRBJ1-2,TRBV7-9,13,.
CATGDGYSNQPQHF,TGTGCCACCGGGGACGGATATAGCAATCAGCCCCAGCATTTT,.,TRBJ1-5,TRBV24-1,14,.
CASSSTGVSDTQYF,TGTGCCAGTAGCTCGACAGGGGTTTCAGATACGCAGTATTTT,once,TRBJ2-3,TRBV19,14,TRBD1
CASSTTGTGSYEQYF,TGTGCCAGCAGTACAACCGGGACAGGGTCCTACGAGCAGTACTTC,.,TRBJ2-7,TRBV6-5,15,TRBD1
CASSFRDDQFYEQYF,TGTGCCAGCAGCTTCCGGGACGACCAGTTCTACGAGCAGTACTTC,.,TRBJ2-7,TRBV13,15,.
CASSMAGGETQYF,TGCGCCAGCAGCATGGCGGGAGGAGAGACCCAGTACTTC,.,TRBJ2-5,TRBV5-1,13,TRBD2
CASSLEGGVTGELFF,TGTGCCAGCAGCTTGGAAGGGGGCGTCACCGGGGAGCTGTTTTTT,.,TRBJ2-2,TRBV5-4,15,TRBD1